The rows below give T cell receptor beta chains drawn from one sample of a study of T cells in Graves' hyperthyroidism and ophthalmopathy. TCRdb ran MiXCR on the multiplex PCR reads and lists one entry per CDR3 protein. The sample lists a few hundred thousand distinct CDR3 sequences; about 18% were seen once. Material: blood. The receptors stem from a woman aged 60 to 75 with Graves' ophthalmopathy. Both conserved end residues are trimmed from each CDR3. Clone size is stated in some rows and not others, as once, few, many or a class when expanded.

few | TRBJ2-4 | TRBV6-2/TRBV6-3 | ASSYSVREAKNIQY
. | TRBJ1-5 | TRBV19 | ASSILDGSNQPQH
few | TRBJ2-5 | TRBV7-2 | ASSLFMETQETQY
many | TRBJ2-1 | TRBV20-1 | SAPPSGFYNEQF
many | TRBJ1-1 | TRBV2 | ASSGGGGWNTEAF
many | TRBJ1-1 | TRBV6-1 | ASSEAQHRTEAF
many | TRBJ1-2 | TRBV7-9 | ASSLAGTGPIYGYT
many | TRBJ2-5 | TRBV7-3 | ASSLNPGAETQY
many | TRBJ2-1 | TRBV20-1 | SARVLAGGSNEQF
few | TRBJ1-1 | TRBV27 | ASSQGPLKAF
many | TRBJ2-1 | TRBV10-3 | AIRAMRREGQRNEQF
many | TRBJ1-2 | TRBV28 | ASTTAYGYT
many | TRBJ1-1 | TRBV5-6 | ASSSLQRSNTEAF
. | TRBJ2-5 | TRBV6-1 | ASSQSGLAGGPKTQY
many | TRBJ2-5 | TRBV9 | ASSVAGGPQETQY
few | TRBJ1-6 | TRBV15 | ATSGDYNSPLH
. | TRBJ1-2 | TRBV6-5 | ASSYTRQVARGYT
many | TRBJ2-3 | TRBV11-3 | ASSSDFYPATQY
. | TRBJ1-6 | TRBV6-2/TRBV6-3 | ASTTAIYNSPLH
many | TRBJ1-5 | TRBV12-3/TRBV12-4 | ASRESGGARNQPQH
. | TRBJ1-6 | TRBV4-3 | ASSQGLGPLH
. | TRBJ2-2 | TRBV12-3/TRBV12-4 | ASSLTGGASISGELF
few | TRBJ2-1 | TRBV7-2 | ASSPGMSGRQSF
many | TRBJ2-7 | TRBV10-3 | AIRIEGSSYEQY
many | TRBJ2-5 | TRBV24-1 | ATEGQGETQY
many | TRBJ1-1 | TRBV27 | ASSRTLNTEAF
. | TRBJ2-7 | TRBV28 | ASSEIGTGANEQY
. | TRBJ2-7 | TRBV5-4 | ASSPTSGGEQY
many | TRBJ1-2 | TRBV9 | ASSGGIYGYT
few | TRBJ2-1 | TRBV20-1 | SARVATSGSYNEQF
many | TRBJ1-1 | TRBV6-2/TRBV6-3 | ASSYSNTEAF
many | TRBJ1-2 | TRBV11-2 | ASSLAGNYGYT
many | TRBJ2-1 | TRBV20-1 | SASGRRDSEQF
few | TRBJ1-4 | TRBV4-1 | ASSRQTATNEKLF
. | TRBJ1-5 | TRBV18 | ASSPPEGPQH
many | TRBJ2-1 | TRBV7-9 | ASSLETGVEQF
many | TRBJ2-3 | TRBV27 | ASSLNPSFADTQY
many | TRBJ2-7 | TRBV6-2/TRBV6-3 | ASSYSWDFAGEQY
few | TRBJ2-4 | TRBV4-2 | ASTKEGGSKNIQY
many | TRBJ2-7 | TRBV6-2/TRBV6-3 | ASSLYWEHHGGEQY
. | TRBJ2-3 | TRBV20-1 | SAEAAKGRRTDTQY